These 5 T cell receptor beta chains came from one sample sequenced in a study of T cell repertoires in cytomegalovirus infection. From the reads, TCRdb called clonotypes with MiXCR, one entry per CDR3 protein. The sample yields 150,000 to 200,000 distinct CDR3 sequences, 28% seen once. The sequenced material came from PBMCs. The receptor set was obtained from a human donor in good health (CMV status not recorded). Some clones in this sample may be carry-over from other donors' samples.

Worth noting for this clonotype: This clone may be a read error of a much larger clone one base away. The chain combines TRBV7-3 with TRBJ1-1; maybe TRBD1 (5 bases). This CDR3 is 13 amino acids long. Trimming removed 7 bases from V and 2 bases from J, with 11 bases in between. Looked up from germline, CDR1 is SGHTA and CDR2 is FQGTGA. The CDR3 reads CASTFDRNTEAFF. DNA of the CDR3: TGTGCCAGCACCTTCGACAGAAACACTGAAGCTTTCTTT.

In this sample, this clonotype turned up a few times. The gene calls are TRBV11-2 and TRBJ1-1; D is possibly TRBD1 (5 bases). The V gene's germline CDR1 is SGHAT and CDR2 FQNNGV. Deletions cut 2 bases from V and 4 bases from J, with 20 bases between. The CDR3 runs to 17 residues. The CDR3 coding sequence is TGTGCCAGCAGCTTAACCGGGGCAGGTTATGGTAGCACTGAAGCTTTCTTT. It is translated as CASSLTGAGYGSTEAFF.

This sequence joins TRBV19 and TRBJ2-6, with D perhaps matching TRBD1 or TRBD2 (5 bases each). The length of the CDR3 is 16 residues. Trimming took off 3 bases at V and 0 bases at J, with 9 bases between the two ends. In germline, CDR1 is LNHDA, CDR2 SQIVND (reference sequence). The CDR3 region has the DNA TGTGCCAGTAGTATCGGGGACCTCTCTGGGGCCAACGTCCTGACTTTC. Amino acids: CASSIGDLSGANVLTF.

The chain has TRBV7-4 and TRBJ2-2, with 7 bases aligning to TRBD1. J gave up 7 bases and V 5 bases, and 10 bases lay outside the gene matches. Germline values: CDR1 SGHVT, CDR2 SQSDAQ. The CDR3 is 15 residues long. This chain's CDR3 is CASSPSQGIGGELFF. CDR3 bases: TGTGCCAGCAGCCCCTCACAGGGGATCGGCGGGGAGCTGTTTTTT.

This sequence joins TRBV19 and TRBJ2-1; 7 bases are a match to TRBD1. The germline CDR1 and CDR2 sequences are LNHDA and SQIVND (reference sequence). CDR3 length: 14 residues. The trim removed 6 bases at V and 4 bases at J, leaving 6 bases unmatched. The CDR3 bases are TGTGCCAGTAGCAGACAGGGACCTTACAATGAGCAGTTCTTC. Residues: CASSRQGPYNEQFF.